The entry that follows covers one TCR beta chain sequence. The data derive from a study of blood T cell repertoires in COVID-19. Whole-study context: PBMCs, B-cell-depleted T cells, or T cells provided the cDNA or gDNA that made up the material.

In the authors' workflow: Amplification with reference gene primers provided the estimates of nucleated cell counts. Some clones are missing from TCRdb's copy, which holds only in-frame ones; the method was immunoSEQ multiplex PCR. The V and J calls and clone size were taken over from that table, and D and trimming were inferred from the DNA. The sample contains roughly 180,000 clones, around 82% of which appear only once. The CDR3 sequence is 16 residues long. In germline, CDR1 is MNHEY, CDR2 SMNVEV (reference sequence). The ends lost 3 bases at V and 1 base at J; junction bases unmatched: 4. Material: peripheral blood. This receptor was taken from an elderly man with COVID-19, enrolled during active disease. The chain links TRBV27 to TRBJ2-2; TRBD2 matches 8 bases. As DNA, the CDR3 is TGTGCCAGCAGTTTTGCGAGCGGGGGGAACACCGGGGAGCTGTTTTTT. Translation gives CASSFASGGNTGELFF.